This T cell receptor (beta chain) was sequenced in a study of human T cells and chemical hapten exposure. About the study: Largely, small differences in pooled library volume made per-sample TCR yields vary. Study-wide points: TCRs whose frequency exceeded 1 in 1000 remained the same following DPC sensitization.

A single record per CDR3 protein comes from TCRdb applying MiXCR to the RACE reads. The profile shows about 160,000 distinct CDR3 sequences, roughly 26% of them singletons. CDR1 is SGHAT, CDR2 FQDESV, per germline (reference sequence). V gave up 4 bases and J gave up 7 bases, with 16 bases separating them. The CDR3 has 14 residues. Time point reported: patch test 3, about 24 weeks after DPC sensitization. The treatment here: therapeutic diphenylcyclopropenone sensitization with weekly scalp DPC. A word on this clonotype: Antigen unknown.

This sample comprised whole blood, obtained in connection with sensitization to the hapten diphenylcyclopropenone (DPC). The V gene is TRBV11-1, the J gene TRBJ1-1, with D uncertain. This sequence originates from a woman aged 18-29 years with alopecia areata. Some clones in this sample may be carry-over from other donors' samples. The CDR3 reads CASSSGSYSYEAFF. In nucleotides, the CDR3 is TGTGCCAGCAGCTCCGGGTCCTACTCGTATGAAGCTTTCTTT.